A selection of T cell receptor beta chains follows, all from one sample in a study of blood T cell repertoires in COVID-19. The method was immunoSEQ multiplex PCR; TCRdb's version includes in-frame clones alone and lacks a portion of them. The sample lists roughly 230,000 clones, approximately 84% occurring once. Sample: peripheral blood. The origin of the receptors is a woman aged 80 or older with acute or convalescent COVID-19. CDR3s include the opening cysteine and the closing phenylalanine or tryptophan. The D gene is left open where the match is weak. Only some rows state a clone size, as once, few, many or a class for expanded clones.

D gene: TRBD1
CDR3 length: 16
V gene: TRBV3-1/TRBV3-2
J gene: TRBJ1-5
clone size: few
CDR3 DNA: TGTGCCAGCAGCCAAGAGGGACAGGGGGCTGGTCAGCCCCAGCATTTT
CDR3 protein: CASSQEGQGAGQPQHF

D gene: .
CDR3 length: 14
V gene: TRBV7-2
J gene: TRBJ1-5
clone size: .
CDR3 DNA: TGTGCCAGCAGCTTAGGTAGCCCGAATCAGCCCCAGCATTTT
CDR3 protein: CASSLGSPNQPQHF

D gene: .
CDR3 length: 14
V gene: TRBV2
J gene: TRBJ1-4
clone size: .
CDR3 DNA: TGTGCCAGCAGGGACAGTGGAACTAATGAAAAACTGTTTTTT
CDR3 protein: CASRDSGTNEKLFF

D gene: .
CDR3 length: 15
V gene: TRBV10-3
J gene: TRBJ1-3
clone size: once
CDR3 DNA: TGTGCCATCAGTGAGTCGACTGGCTCTGGAAACACCATATATTTT
CDR3 protein: CAISESTGSGNTIYF

D gene: .
CDR3 length: 15
V gene: TRBV2
J gene: TRBJ1-4
clone size: .
CDR3 DNA: TGTGCCAGCAGTGACAGGGGAGCAACTAATGAAAAACTGTTTTTT
CDR3 protein: CASSDRGATNEKLFF

D gene: .
CDR3 length: 14
V gene: TRBV30
J gene: TRBJ1-6
clone size: .
CDR3 DNA: TGTGCCTGGAACAGAGACAGCTTTAATTCACCCCTCCACTTT
CDR3 protein: CAWNRDSFNSPLHF

D gene: .
CDR3 length: 16
V gene: TRBV7-9
J gene: TRBJ1-5
clone size: .
CDR3 DNA: TGTGCCAGCAGCTTAGCCCATGGGGGCGCTAATCAGCCCCAGCATTTT
CDR3 protein: CASSLAHGGANQPQHF

D gene: TRBD1
CDR3 length: 19
V gene: TRBV24-1
J gene: TRBJ2-2
clone size: .
CDR3 DNA: TGTGCCACCAGTGACCCCGGGACAGGGAGGTCTAGGAACACCGGGGAGCTGTTTTTT
CDR3 protein: CATSDPGTGRSRNTGELFF

D gene: .
CDR3 length: 15
V gene: TRBV5-5
J gene: TRBJ2-5
clone size: .
CDR3 DNA: TGTGCCAGCAGCCCAGGACAGACTCAACAAGAGACCCAGTACTTC
CDR3 protein: CASSPGQTQQETQYF

D gene: .
CDR3 length: 12
V gene: TRBV6-6
J gene: TRBJ1-5
clone size: .
CDR3 DNA: TGTGCCAGCAGTTACTCCGGTCAGCCCCAGCATTTT
CDR3 protein: CASSYSGQPQHF

D gene: .
CDR3 length: 13
V gene: TRBV6-5
J gene: TRBJ2-7
clone size: once
CDR3 DNA: TGTGCCACCCGAAGGACAGCCGGCTACGAGCAGTACTTC
CDR3 protein: CATRRTAGYEQYF

D gene: TRBD1
CDR3 length: 17
V gene: TRBV7-9
J gene: TRBJ1-5
clone size: .
CDR3 DNA: TGTGCCAGCAGCTTCTGGGGAGGACAGGGCTTGAGGCAGCCCCAGCATTTT
CDR3 protein: CASSFWGGQGLRQPQHF

D gene: .
CDR3 length: 13
V gene: TRBV6-5
J gene: TRBJ1-1
clone size: .
CDR3 DNA: TGTGCCAGCAGTCCCAGACAGGCAGAAGAAGCTTTCTTT
CDR3 protein: CASSPRQAEEAFF

D gene: .
CDR3 length: 14
V gene: TRBV6-5
J gene: TRBJ1-5
clone size: .
CDR3 DNA: TGTGCCAGCAGTTACTTGAAGGGGAATCAGCCCCAGCATTTT
CDR3 protein: CASSYLKGNQPQHF

D gene: .
CDR3 length: 14
V gene: TRBV18
J gene: TRBJ2-3
clone size: .
CDR3 DNA: TGTGCCAGCTCACCAATTTCCGGCACAGATACGCAGTATTTT
CDR3 protein: CASSPISGTDTQYF

D gene: TRBD1
CDR3 length: 13
V gene: TRBV29-1
J gene: TRBJ1-2
clone size: few
CDR3 DNA: TGCAGCGGAAGGACAGGGGATGGCTATGGCTACACCTTC
CDR3 protein: CSGRTGDGYGYTF

D gene: .
CDR3 length: 12
V gene: TRBV19
J gene: TRBJ1-5
clone size: few
CDR3 DNA: TGTGCCAGTAACCAAGGCGGTCAGCCCCAGCATTTT
CDR3 protein: CASNQGGQPQHF

D gene: TRBD1
CDR3 length: 15
V gene: TRBV14
J gene: TRBJ1-2
clone size: once
CDR3 DNA: TGTGCCAGCAGCCCCGGGACAGGGGGATACTATGGCTACACCTTC
CDR3 protein: CASSPGTGGYYGYTF

D gene: .
CDR3 length: 14
V gene: TRBV6-1
J gene: TRBJ1-2
clone size: once
CDR3 DNA: TGTGCCAGCAGTGAAGCCCCCAGGGTCCTTGGCTACACCTTC
CDR3 protein: CASSEAPRVLGYTF

D gene: TRBD1
CDR3 length: 16
V gene: TRBV18
J gene: TRBJ1-1
clone size: .
CDR3 DNA: TGTGCCAGCTCACTTGGGACAGGGTATATGAACACTGAAGCTTTCTTT
CDR3 protein: CASSLGTGYMNTEAFF

D gene: .
CDR3 length: 12
V gene: TRBV6-4
J gene: TRBJ1-1
clone size: .
CDR3 DNA: TGTGCCAGCAGTAACTGGGGGGGAGAAGCTTTCTTT
CDR3 protein: CASSNWGGEAFF

D gene: TRBD1
CDR3 length: 14
V gene: TRBV7-9
J gene: TRBJ1-2
clone size: .
CDR3 DNA: TGTGCCAGCAGCTTAGGACAGGGACACTATGGCTACACCTTC
CDR3 protein: CASSLGQGHYGYTF

D gene: TRBD1
CDR3 length: 19
V gene: TRBV6-6
J gene: TRBJ1-5
clone size: .
CDR3 DNA: TGTGCCAGCAGTCTGACCCCTTCGGGACAGGGGGCGAGCAATCAGCCCCAGCATTTT
CDR3 protein: CASSLTPSGQGASNQPQHF

D gene: TRBD2
CDR3 length: 16
V gene: TRBV5-4
J gene: TRBJ2-7
clone size: .
CDR3 DNA: TGTGCCAGCAGCCCGCCGGGACTAGCGGGGACCTACGAGCAGTACTTC
CDR3 protein: CASSPPGLAGTYEQYF

D gene: .
CDR3 length: 17
V gene: TRBV19
J gene: TRBJ1-3
clone size: .
CDR3 DNA: TGTGCCAGTAGTATAGATCGTCAGGGATGGTCTGGAAACACCATATATTTT
CDR3 protein: CASSIDRQGWSGNTIYF

D gene: TRBD1
CDR3 length: 13
V gene: TRBV18
J gene: TRBJ2-7
clone size: .
CDR3 DNA: TGTGCCAGCTCAAGGGACAGTTTTTACGAGCAGTACTTC
CDR3 protein: CASSRDSFYEQYF

D gene: .
CDR3 length: 14
V gene: TRBV10-3
J gene: TRBJ1-2
clone size: .
CDR3 DNA: TGTGCCATCAGGGGCGGGACTGAGTTCACAAGCTACACCTTC
CDR3 protein: CAIRGGTEFTSYTF

D gene: .
CDR3 length: 14
V gene: TRBV6-5
J gene: TRBJ1-1
clone size: .
CDR3 DNA: TGTGCCAGCAGGGCGGGGGGGGGCCCCTTTGAAGCTTTCTTT
CDR3 protein: CASRAGGGPFEAFF

D gene: .
CDR3 length: 15
V gene: TRBV5-1
J gene: TRBJ1-2
clone size: .
CDR3 DNA: TGCGCCAGCAGCCCATCGGGTGGAGGGGACTATGGCTACACCTTC
CDR3 protein: CASSPSGGGDYGYTF